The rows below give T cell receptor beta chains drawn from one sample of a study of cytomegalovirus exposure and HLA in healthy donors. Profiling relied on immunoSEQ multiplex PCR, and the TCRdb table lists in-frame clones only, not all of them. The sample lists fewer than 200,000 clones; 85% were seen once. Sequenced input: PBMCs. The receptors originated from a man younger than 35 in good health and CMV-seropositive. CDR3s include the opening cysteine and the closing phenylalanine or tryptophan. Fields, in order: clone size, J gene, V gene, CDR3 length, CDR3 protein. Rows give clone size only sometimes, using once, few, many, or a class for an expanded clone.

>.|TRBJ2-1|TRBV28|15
CASSFYVSGYNEQFF
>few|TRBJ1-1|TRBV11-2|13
CASTTGFETEAFF
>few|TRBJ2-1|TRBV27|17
CASSSPHSGGSYNEQFF
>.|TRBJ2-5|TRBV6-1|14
CASKIQGAGETQYF
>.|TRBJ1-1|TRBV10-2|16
CASRNGRQSMNTEAFF
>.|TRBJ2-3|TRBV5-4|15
CASSLFLAGTDTQYF
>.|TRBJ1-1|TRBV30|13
CAWSMTDSTEAFF
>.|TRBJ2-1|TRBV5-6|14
CASSLTGTANEQFF
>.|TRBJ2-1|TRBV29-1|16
CSAGAGGTGNSNEQFF
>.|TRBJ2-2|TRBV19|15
CASGHEGTNTGELFF
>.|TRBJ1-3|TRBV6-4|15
CASSFDRGQGNTIYF
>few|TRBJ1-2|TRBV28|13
CASSPDWNYGYTF
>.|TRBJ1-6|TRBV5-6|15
CASSLRGPGNSPLHF
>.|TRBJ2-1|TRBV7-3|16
CASSSPRGGAYNEQFF
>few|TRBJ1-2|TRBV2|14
CASISGQGASGYTF
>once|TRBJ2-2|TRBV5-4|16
CASSPGGTANTGELFF
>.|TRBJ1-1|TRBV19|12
CASSGQLTEAFF
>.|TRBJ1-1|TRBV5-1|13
CASKDGMNTEAFF
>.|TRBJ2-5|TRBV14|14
CASSQEGTGETQYF
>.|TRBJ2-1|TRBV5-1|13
CASSLEGGFEQFF
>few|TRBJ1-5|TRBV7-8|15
CASSLGGFPNQPQHF
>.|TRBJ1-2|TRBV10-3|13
CAISEGGPYGYTF
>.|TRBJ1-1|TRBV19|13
CASSRSRNTEAFF
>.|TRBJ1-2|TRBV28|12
CASSSTNYGYTF
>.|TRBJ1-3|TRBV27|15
CASSLEDRGVNTIYF
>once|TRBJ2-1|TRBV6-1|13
CASREPKYNEQFF
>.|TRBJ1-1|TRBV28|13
CASSLGQPTEAFF
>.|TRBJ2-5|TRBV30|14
CASRSGLVQETQYF
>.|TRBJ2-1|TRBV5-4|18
CASSLKRTWSTNYNEQFF
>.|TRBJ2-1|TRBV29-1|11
CSVDRLNEQFF
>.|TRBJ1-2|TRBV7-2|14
CASSLALGVYGYTF
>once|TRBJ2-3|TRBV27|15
CASSLSRDPTDTQYF
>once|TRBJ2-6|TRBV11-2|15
CASSSQGAGANVLTF
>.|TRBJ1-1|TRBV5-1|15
CASSNLGQGNTEAFF
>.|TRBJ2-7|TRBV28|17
CASSLRLGTAGTYEQYF
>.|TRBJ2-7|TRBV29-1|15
CSVEGGPGRWYEQYF
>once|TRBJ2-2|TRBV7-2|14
CASTGGANTGELFF
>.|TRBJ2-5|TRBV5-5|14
CASSWGQGWETQYF
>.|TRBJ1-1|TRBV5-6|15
CASSRDRGLNTEAFF
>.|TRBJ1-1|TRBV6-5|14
CASSYYADNTEAFF
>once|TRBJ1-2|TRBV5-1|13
CASSLDKNYGYTF
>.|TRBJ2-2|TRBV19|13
CASSIPETGELFF
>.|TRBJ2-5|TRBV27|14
CASSVGGGRETQYF
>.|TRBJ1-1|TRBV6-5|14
CASQLTYRDTEAFF
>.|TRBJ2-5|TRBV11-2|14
CASSPGLAEETQYF
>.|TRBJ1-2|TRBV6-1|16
CASSEGALQPLYGYTF
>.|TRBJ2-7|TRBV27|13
CASRGQGIYEQYF
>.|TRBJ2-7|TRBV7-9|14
CASSPSGTGNEQYF
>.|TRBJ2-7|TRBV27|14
CASSTAGPSDEQYF
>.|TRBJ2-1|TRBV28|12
CASSLTGHEQFF
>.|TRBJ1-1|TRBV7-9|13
CASSLPGNTEAFF
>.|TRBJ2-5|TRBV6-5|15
CASSYSIQAKETQYF
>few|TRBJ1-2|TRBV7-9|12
CASSLQGDGYTF
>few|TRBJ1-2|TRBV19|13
CASSPGGAGHYTF
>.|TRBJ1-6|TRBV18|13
CASSPLTDSPLHF
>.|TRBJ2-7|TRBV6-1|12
CASGGASYEQYF
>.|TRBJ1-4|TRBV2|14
CASSVRTGNEKLFF